The clone carrying this T cell receptor (beta chain) has ten or more counts. The data belong to a study of molecular identifiers for immune sequencing clone quantification. This CDR3 contains 18 residues. Germline V gene data show CDR1 as KGHDR and CDR2 as SFDVKD. Trimming cost V 3 bases and J 0 bases, with 17 bases left between them. TCRdb re-called the PCR reads with MiXCR, one entry per CDR3 protein. The table lists fewer than 70,000 distinct CDR3 sequences, around 18% of them singletons, with approximately 1.5% in the top ten. Material: naive CD8+ T cells from blood, with Jurkat cell RNA spiked in. Regarding subset: FACS-sorted CD8+CD4-CCR7+CD45RA+ naive T cells. The clonotype was recovered from a human donor in good health. Some libraries in this study had Jurkat cell RNA spiked in. The chain links TRBV24-1 to TRBJ2-1, with D possibly TRBD2 on 5 matching bases. CDR3 loop: CATSDPLSDGNSYNEQFF. CDR3 bases: TGTGCCACCAGTGATCCCCTCTCTGACGGGAACTCCTACAATGAGCAGTTCTTC.